This T cell receptor (beta chain) was observed in a study of blood T cell repertoires in COVID-19. Using immunoSEQ multiplex PCR, the repertoire was profiled, and TCRdb retains in-frame clones only, with some absent. This sample has some 150,000 clones, with more than 80% found just once. The V gene end was trimmed by 3 bases and the J gene end by 0 bases; junction bases not matched to a gene: 9. The CDR3 totals 17 residues. The germline V gene has CDR1 SGHRS and CDR2 YFSETQ. The V gene is TRBV5-1, the J gene TRBJ1-1; 9 bases are shared with TRBD1. The TCR sequence derives from a man aged 60-69 years with acute or convalescent COVID-19. Specimen: peripheral blood. In DNA, the CDR3 is TGCGCCAGCAGCTGGACGGGACAGGGTATCTTGAACACTGAAGCTTTCTTT. The encoded protein is CASSWTGQGILNTEAFF.